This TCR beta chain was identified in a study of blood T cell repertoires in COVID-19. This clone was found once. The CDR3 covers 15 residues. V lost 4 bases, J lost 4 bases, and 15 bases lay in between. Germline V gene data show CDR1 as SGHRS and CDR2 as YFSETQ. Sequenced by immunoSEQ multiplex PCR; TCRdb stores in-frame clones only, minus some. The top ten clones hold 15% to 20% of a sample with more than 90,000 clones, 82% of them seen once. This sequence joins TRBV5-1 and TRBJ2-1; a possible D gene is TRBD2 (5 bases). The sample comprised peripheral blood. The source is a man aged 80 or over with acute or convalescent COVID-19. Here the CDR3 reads CASSLLGEFYNEQFF. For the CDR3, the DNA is TGCGCCAGCAGCCTCCTGGGAGAATTTTACAATGAGCAGTTCTTC.